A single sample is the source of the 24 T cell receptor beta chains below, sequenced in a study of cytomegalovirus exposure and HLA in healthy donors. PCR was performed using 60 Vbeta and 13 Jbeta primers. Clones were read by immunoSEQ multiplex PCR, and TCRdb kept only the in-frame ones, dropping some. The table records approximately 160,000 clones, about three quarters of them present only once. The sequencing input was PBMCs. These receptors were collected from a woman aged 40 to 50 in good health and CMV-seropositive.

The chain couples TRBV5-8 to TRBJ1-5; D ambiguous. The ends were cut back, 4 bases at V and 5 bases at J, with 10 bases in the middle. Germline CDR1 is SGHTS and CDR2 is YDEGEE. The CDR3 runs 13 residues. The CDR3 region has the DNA TGTGCCAGCAGCGACCAGGTTGATCAGCCCCAGCATTTT. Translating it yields CASSDQVDQPQHF. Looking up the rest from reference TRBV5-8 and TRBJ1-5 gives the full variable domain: EAGVTQSPTHLIKTRGQQATLRCSPISGHTSVYWYQQALGLGLQFLLWYDEGEERNRGNFPPRFSGRQFPNYSSELNVNALELEDSALYLCASSDQVDQPQHFGDGTRLSIL.

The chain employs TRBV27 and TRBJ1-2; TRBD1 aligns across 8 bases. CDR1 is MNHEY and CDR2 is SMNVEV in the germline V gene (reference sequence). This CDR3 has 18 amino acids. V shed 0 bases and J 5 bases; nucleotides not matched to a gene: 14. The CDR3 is CASSLSQTRDRGQYGYTF. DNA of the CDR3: TGTGCCAGCAGTTTATCCCAAACAAGAGACAGGGGCCAATATGGCTACACCTTC.

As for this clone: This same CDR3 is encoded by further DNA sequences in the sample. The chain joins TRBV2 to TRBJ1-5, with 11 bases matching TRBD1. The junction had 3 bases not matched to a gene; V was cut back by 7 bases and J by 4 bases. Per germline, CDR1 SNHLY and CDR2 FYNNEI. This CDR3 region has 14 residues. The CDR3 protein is CASTGTGGNQPQHF. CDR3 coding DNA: TGTGCCAGCACAGGGACAGGGGGGAATCAGCCCCAGCATTTT. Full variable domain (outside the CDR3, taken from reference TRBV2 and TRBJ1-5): EPEVTQTPSHQVTQMGQEVILRCVPISNHLYFYWYRQILGQKVEFLVSFYNNEISEKSEIFDDQFSVERPDGSNFTLKIRSTKLEDSAMYFCASTGTGGNQPQHFGDGTRLSIL.

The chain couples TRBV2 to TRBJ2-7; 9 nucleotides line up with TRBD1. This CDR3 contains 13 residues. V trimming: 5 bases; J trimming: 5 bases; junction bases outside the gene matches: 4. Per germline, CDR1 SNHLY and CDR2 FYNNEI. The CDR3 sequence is CASSSGQGNEQYF. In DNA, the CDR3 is TGTGCCAGCAGTAGCGGACAGGGGAACGAGCAGTACTTC. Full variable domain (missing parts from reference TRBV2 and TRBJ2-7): EPEVTQTPSHQVTQMGQEVILRCVPISNHLYFYWYRQILGQKVEFLVSFYNNEISEKSEIFDDQFSVERPDGSNFTLKIRSTKLEDSAMYFCASSSGQGNEQYFGPGTRLTVT.

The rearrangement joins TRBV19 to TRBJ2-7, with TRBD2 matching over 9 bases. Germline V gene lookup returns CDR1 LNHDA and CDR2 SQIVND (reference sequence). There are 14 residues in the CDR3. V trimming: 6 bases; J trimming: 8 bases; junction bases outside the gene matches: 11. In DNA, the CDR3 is TGTGCCAGTAGCGCCGGGACTAGCCGGCTCCAGCAGTACTTC. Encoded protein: CASSAGTSRLQQYF. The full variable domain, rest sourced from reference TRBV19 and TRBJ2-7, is DGGITQSPKYLFRKEGQNVTLSCEQNLNHDAMYWYRQDPGQGLRLIYYSQIVNDFQKGDIAEGYSVSREKKESFPLTVTSAQKNPTAFYLCASSAGTSRLQQYFGPGTRLTVT.

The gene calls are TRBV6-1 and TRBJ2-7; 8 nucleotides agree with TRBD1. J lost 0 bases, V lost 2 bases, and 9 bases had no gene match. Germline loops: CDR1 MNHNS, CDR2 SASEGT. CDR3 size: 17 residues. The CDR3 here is CASSERGQVNFSYEQYF. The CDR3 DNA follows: TGTGCCAGCAGTGAAAGGGGACAGGTGAATTTCTCCTACGAGCAGTACTTC.

CDR3 sequence (DNA): TGTGCCAGCAGGACAGTCTATGGCTACACCTTC. Translation: CASRTVYGYTF. The chain couples TRBV7-2 to TRBJ1-2, with D perhaps matching TRBD1 (5 bases). V was cut by 6 bases and J by 4 bases, with 6 bases left in between. Germline CDR1 SGHTA, CDR2 FQGNSA. The CDR3 consists of 11 residues.

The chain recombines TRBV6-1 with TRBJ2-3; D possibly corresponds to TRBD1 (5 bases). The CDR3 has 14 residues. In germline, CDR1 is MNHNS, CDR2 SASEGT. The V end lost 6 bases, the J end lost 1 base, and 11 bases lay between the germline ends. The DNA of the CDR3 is TGTGCCAGCAGCACAGGAAGGGGCACAGATACGCAGTATTTT. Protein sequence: CASSTGRGTDTQYF.

The CDR3 nucleotides are TGTGCCAGCGGCCGGAGAGTGGAGCAGTACTTC. It codes for CASGRRVEQYF. The V gene is TRBV5-8, the J gene TRBJ2-7, with D unclear. Deletions cut 7 bases from V and 7 bases from J, with 12 bases between. The CDR3 contains 11 residues. CDR1 is SGHTS and CDR2 is YDEGEE in the germline V gene.

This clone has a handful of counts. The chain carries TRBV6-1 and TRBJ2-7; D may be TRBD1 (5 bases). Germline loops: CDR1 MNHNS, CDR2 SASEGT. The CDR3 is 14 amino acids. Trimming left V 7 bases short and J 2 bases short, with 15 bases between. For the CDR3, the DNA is TGTGCCAGCAAACGATTACAGGTCACCTACGAGCAGTACTTC. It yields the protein CASKRLQVTYEQYF.

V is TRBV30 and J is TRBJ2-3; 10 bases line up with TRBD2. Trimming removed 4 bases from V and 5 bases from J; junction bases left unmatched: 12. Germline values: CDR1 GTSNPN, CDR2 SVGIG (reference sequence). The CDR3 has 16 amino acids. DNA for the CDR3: TGTGCCTGGATGAAAATAGCGGGGGGCCGGGGAGATACGCAGTATTTT. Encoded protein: CAWMKIAGGRGDTQYF.

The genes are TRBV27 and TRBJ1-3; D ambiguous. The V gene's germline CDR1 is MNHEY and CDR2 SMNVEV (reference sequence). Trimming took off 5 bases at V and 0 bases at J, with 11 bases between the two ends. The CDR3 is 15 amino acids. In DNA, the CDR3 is TGTGCCAGCAGTCCCGGGGTTAACTCTGGAAACACCATATATTTT. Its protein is CASSPGVNSGNTIYF.

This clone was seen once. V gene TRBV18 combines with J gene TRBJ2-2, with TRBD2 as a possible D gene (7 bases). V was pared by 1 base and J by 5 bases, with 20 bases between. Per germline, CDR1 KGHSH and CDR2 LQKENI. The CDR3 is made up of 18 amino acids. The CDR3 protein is CASSPRSNREAGTGELFF. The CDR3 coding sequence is TGTGCCAGCTCACCACGATCGAACAGGGAAGCGGGAACCGGGGAGCTGTTTTTT.

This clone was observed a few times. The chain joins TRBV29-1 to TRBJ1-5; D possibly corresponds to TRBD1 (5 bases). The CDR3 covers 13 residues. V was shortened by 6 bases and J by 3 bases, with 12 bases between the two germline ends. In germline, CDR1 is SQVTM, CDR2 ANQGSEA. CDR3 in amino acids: CSVVDSLNQPQHF. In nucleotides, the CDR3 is TGCAGCGTCGTCGACAGCCTCAATCAGCCCCAGCATTTT.

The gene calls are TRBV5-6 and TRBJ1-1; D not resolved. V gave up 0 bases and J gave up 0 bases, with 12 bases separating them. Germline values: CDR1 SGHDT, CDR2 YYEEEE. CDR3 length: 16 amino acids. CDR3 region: CASSLAGSSMNTEAFF. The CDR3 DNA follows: TGTGCCAGCAGCTTGGCCGGGTCTTCCATGAACACTGAAGCTTTCTTT.

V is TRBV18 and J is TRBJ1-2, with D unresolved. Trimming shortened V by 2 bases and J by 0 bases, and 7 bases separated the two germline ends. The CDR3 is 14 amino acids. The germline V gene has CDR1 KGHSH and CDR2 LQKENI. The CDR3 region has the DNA TGTGCCAGCTCACCAGGAGGGACTAACTATGGCTACACCTTC. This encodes CASSPGGTNYGYTF.

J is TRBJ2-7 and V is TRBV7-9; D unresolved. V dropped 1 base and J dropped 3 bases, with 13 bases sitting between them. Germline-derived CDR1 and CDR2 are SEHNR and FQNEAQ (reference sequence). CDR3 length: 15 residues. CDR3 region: CASSLDDKPVYEQYF. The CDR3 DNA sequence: TGTGCCAGCAGCTTAGACGATAAACCGGTCTACGAGCAGTACTTC.

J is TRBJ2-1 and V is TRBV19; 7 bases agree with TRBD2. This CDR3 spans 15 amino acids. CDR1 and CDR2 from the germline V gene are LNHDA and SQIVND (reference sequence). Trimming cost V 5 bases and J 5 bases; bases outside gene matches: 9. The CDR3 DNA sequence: TGTGCCAGTAGTTTTGGAGCTAGCGGAAACAATGAGCAGTTCTTC. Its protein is CASSFGASGNNEQFF. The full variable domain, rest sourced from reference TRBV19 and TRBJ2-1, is DGGITQSPKYLFRKEGQNVTLSCEQNLNHDAMYWYRQDPGQGLRLIYYSQIVNDFQKGDIAEGYSVSREKKESFPLTVTSAQKNPTAFYLCASSFGASGNNEQFFGPGTRLTVL.

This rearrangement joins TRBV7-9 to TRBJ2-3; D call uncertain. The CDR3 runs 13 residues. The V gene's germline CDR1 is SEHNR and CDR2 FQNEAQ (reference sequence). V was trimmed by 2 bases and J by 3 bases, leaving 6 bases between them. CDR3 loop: CASSLLWTDTQYF. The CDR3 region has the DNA TGTGCCAGCAGCTTACTATGGACAGATACGCAGTATTTT.

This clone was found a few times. CDR3 DNA: TGTGCCTTATGGAATGAGGGGGCAAGCACAGATACGCAGTATTTT. Translation: CALWNEGASTDTQYF. V gene TRBV30 combines with J gene TRBJ2-3, with TRBD1 matching 7 bases. Trimming cost V 7 bases and J 0 bases; bases outside gene matches: 10. Germline V gives CDR1 GTSNPN, CDR2 SVGIG (reference sequence). The CDR3 loop spans 15 amino acids.

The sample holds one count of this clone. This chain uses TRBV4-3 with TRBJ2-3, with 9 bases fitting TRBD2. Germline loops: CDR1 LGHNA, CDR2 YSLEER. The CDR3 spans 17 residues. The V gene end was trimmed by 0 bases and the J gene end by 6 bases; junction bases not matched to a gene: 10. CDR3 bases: TGCGCCAGCAGCCAAGATTGGAATAGCGGGAGATGGGATACGCAGTATTTT. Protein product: CASSQDWNSGRWDTQYF.

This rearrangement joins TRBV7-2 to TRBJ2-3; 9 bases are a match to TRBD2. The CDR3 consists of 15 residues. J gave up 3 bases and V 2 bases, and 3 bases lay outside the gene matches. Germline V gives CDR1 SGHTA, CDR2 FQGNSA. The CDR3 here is CASSLLAGSTDTQYF. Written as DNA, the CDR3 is TGTGCCAGCAGCTTACTAGCGGGGAGTACAGATACGCAGTATTTT.

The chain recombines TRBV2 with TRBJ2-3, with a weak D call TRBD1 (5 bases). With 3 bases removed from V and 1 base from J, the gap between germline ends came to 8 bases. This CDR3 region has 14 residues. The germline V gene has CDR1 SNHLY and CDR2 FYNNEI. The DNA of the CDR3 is TGTGCCAGCAGTGACAGGGCGGGCACAGATACGCAGTATTTT. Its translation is CASSDRAGTDTQYF.

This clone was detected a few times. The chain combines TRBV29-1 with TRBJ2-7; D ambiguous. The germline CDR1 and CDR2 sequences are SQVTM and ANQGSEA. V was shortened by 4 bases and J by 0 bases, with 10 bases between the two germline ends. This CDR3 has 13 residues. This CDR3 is CSVVVPYSYEQYF. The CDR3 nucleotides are TGCAGCGTTGTAGTCCCGTACTCCTACGAGCAGTACTTC.